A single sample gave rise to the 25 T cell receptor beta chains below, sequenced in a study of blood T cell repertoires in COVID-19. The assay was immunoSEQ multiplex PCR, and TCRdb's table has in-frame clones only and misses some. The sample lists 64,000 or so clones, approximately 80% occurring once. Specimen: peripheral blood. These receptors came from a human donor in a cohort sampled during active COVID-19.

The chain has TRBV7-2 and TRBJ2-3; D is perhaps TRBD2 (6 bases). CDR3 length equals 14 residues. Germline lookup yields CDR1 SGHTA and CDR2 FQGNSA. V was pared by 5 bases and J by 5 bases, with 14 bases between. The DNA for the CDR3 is TGTGCCAGCAGCCCGCCGGAGGGGAAAGATACGCAGTATTTT. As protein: CASSPPEGKDTQYF.

CDR3 nucleotide sequence: TGTGCCAGCAGCCCTTGGGACAGGCCCTACGAGCAGTACTTC. Protein: CASSPWDRPYEQYF. This chain joins TRBV7-9 and TRBJ2-7, with 8 bases fitting TRBD1. V trimming: 5 bases; J trimming: 2 bases; junction bases outside the gene matches: 5. The CDR3 spans 14 residues. CDR1 and CDR2 (germline): SEHNR, FQNEAQ (reference sequence).

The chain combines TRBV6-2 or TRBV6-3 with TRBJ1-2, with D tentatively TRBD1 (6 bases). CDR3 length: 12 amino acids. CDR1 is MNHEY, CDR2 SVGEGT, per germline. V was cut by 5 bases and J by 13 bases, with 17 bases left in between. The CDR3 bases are TGTGCCAGCAGTCCAAATACAGGGCAAGGCACCTTC. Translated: CASSPNTGQGTF.

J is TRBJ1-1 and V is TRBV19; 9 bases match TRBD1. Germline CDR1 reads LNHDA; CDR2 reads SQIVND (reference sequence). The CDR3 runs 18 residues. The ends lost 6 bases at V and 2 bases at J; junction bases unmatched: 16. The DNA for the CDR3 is TGTGCCAGTAGGACCACGTTCATCAACAGGGGGCACAACACTGAAGCTTTCTTT. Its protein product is CASRTTFINRGHNTEAFF.

CDR3 protein: CASSRLANEQFF. The CDR3 nucleotides are TGTGCCAGCAGTCGACTAGCCAATGAGCAGTTCTTC. The chain combines TRBV6-5 with TRBJ2-1; 7 bases are shared with TRBD2. This CDR3 has 12 amino acids. The V gene's germline CDR1 is MNHEY and CDR2 SVGAGI. J gave up 6 bases and V 5 bases, and 1 base lay outside the gene matches.

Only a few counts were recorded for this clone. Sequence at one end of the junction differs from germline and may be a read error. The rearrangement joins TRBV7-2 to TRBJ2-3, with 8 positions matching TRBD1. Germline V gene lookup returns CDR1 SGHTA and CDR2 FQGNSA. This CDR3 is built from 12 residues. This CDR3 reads CASSLWQGAPIF. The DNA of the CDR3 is TGTGCCAGCAGCCTTTGGCAGGGGGCCCCAATCTTC. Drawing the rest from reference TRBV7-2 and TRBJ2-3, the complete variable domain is GAGVSQSPSNKVTEKGKDVELRCDPISGHTALYWYRQSLGQGLEFLIYFQGNSAPDKSGLPSDRFSAERTGGSVSTLTIQRTQQEDSAVYLCASSLWQGAPIFGPGTRLTVL.

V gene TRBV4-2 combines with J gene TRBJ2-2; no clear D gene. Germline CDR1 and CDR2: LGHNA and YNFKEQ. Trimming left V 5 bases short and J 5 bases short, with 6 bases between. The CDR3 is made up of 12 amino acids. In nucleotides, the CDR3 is TGTGCCAGCAGCACAGTGACCGGGGAGCTGTTTTTT. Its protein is CASSTVTGELFF.

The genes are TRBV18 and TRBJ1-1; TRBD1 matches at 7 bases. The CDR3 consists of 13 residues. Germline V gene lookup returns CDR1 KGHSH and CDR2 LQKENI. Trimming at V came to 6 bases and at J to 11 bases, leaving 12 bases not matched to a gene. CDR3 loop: CASSPGQERQAFF. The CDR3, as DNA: TGTGCCAGCTCTCCCGGACAGGAACGACAGGCTTTCTTT.

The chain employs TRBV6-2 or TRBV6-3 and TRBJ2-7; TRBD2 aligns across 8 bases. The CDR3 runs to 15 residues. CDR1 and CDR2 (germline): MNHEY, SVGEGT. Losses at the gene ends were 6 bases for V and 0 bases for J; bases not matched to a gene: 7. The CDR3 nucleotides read TGTGCCAGCAGCCCCGGCGGGGGGAGCTCCTACGAGCAGTACTTC. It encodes CASSPGGGSSYEQYF.

CDR3 protein: CASSPSLGPTDTQYF. CDR3 bases: TGTGCCAGCTCACCTTCACTAGGACCCACAGATACGCAGTATTTT. This chain links TRBV18 with TRBJ2-3; D perhaps matches TRBD2 (5 bases). This CDR3 comprises 15 residues. V lost 3 bases and J lost 2, with 12 bases in between. Germline CDR1 and CDR2: KGHSH and LQKENI.

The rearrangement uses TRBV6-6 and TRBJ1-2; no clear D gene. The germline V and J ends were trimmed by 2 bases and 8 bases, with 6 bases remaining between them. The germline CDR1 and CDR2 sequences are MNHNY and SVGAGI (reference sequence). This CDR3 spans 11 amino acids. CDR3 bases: TGTGCCAGCAGTTACAACCAGGGCTACACCTTC. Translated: CASSYNQGYTF.

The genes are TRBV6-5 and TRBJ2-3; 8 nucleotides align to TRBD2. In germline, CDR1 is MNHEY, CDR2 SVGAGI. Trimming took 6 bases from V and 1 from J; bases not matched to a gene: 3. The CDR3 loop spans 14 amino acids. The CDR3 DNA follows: TGTGCCAGCAGATCGGGACTAGGCACAGATACGCAGTATTTT. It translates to CASRSGLGTDTQYF.

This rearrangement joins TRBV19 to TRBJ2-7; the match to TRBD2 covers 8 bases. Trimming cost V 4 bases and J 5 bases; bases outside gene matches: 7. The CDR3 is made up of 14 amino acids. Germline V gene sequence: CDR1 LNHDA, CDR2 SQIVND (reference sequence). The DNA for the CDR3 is TGTGCCAGTAGTAGCTCCGGGACTAGTCACGAGCAGTACTTC. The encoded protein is CASSSSGTSHEQYF.

The CDR3 spells CASRGGGLNEKLFF. Here the CDR3 DNA reads TGTGCCAGCAGAGGGGGGGGGCTTAATGAAAAACTGTTTTTT. This sequence joins TRBV28 and TRBJ1-4; TRBD1 is a possible D gene (6 bases). Per the germline V gene, CDR1 is MDHEN and CDR2 is SYDVKM. The CDR3 is 14 residues long. Trimming removed 6 bases at V and 4 bases at J, with 12 bases between.

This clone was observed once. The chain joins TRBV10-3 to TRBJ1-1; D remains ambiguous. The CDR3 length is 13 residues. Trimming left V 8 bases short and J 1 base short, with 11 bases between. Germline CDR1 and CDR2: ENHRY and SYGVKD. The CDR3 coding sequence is TGTGCCATCCGCGAGGGAGGGAACACTGAAGCTTTCTTT. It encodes CAIREGGNTEAFF.

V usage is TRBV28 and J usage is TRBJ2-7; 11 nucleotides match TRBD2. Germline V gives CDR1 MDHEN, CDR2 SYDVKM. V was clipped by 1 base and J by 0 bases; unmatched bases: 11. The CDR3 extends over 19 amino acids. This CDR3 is CASSLLAGRLAGTSYEQYF. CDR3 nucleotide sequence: TGTGCCAGCAGTTTATTGGCCGGGAGACTAGCGGGGACCTCCTACGAGCAGTACTTC.

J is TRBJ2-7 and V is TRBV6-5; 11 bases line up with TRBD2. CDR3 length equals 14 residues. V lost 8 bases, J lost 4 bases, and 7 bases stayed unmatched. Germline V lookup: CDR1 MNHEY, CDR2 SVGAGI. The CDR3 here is CASEGTSGEYEQYF. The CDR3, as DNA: TGTGCCAGCGAAGGGACTAGCGGAGAGTACGAGCAGTACTTC.

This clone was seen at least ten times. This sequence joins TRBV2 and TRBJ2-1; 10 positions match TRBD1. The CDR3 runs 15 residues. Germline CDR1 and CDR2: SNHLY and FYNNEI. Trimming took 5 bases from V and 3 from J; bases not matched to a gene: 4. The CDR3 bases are TGTGCCAGCAGTCCGGGACAGGGGTTCTACAATGAGCAGTTCTTC. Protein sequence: CASSPGQGFYNEQFF.

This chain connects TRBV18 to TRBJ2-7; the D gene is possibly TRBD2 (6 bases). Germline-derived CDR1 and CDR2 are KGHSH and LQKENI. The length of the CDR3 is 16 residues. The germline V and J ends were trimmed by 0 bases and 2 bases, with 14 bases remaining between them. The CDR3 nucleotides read TGTGCCAGCTCACCACCGGAGGGGAGAATAGCCTACGAGCAGTACTTC. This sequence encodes CASSPPEGRIAYEQYF.

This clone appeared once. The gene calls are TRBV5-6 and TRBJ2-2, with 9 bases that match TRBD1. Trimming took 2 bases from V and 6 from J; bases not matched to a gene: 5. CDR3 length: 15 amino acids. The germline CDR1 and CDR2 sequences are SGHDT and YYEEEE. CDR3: CASSLEDRGAGELFF. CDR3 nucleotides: TGTGCCAGCAGCTTAGAGGACAGGGGAGCCGGGGAGCTGTTTTTT.

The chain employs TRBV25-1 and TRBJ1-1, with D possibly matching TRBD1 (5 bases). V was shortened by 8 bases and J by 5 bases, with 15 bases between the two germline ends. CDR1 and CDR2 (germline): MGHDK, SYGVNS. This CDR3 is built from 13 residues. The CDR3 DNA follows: TGTGCCAGCGTCAGTGGGGCCCGAACTGAAGCTTTCTTT. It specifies CASVSGARTEAFF.

The CDR3 reads CASSSRLNYGYTF. The CDR3, as DNA: TGTGCCAGCAGTTCGAGACTGAACTATGGCTACACCTTC. The rearrangement uses TRBV6-5 and TRBJ1-2, with D hard to call. The V gene's germline CDR1 is MNHEY and CDR2 SVGAGI. This CDR3 is built from 13 residues. V gave up 4 bases and J gave up 2 bases, with 8 bases separating them.

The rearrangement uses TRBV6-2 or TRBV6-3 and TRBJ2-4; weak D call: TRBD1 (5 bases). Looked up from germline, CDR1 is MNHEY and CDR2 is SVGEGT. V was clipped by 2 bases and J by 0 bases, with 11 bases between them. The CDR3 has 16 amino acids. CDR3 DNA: TGTGCCAGCAGTTACGCAGGGCAACAAGCCAAAAACATTCAGTACTTC. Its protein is CASSYAGQQAKNIQYF.

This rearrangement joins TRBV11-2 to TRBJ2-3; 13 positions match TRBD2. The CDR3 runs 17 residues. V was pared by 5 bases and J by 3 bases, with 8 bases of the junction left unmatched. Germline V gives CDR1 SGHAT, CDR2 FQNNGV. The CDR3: CASSRSLGLAGTDTQYF. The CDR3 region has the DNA TGTGCCAGCAGCCGAAGCTTGGGACTAGCGGGAACAGATACGCAGTATTTT. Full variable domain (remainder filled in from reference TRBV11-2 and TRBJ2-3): EAGVAQSPRYKIIEKRQSVAFWCNPISGHATLYWYQQILGQGPKLLIQFQNNGVVDDSQLPKDRFSAERLKGVDSTLKIQPAKLEDSAVYLCASSRSLGLAGTDTQYFGPGTRLTVL.

The CDR3 sequence: CASRKDRGYTF. DNA for the CDR3: TGTGCCAGCAGGAAGGACAGGGGCTACACCTTC. V and J are TRBV28 and TRBJ1-2, with 7 bases that match TRBD1. The CDR3 loop spans 11 amino acids. V lost 6 bases to trimming and J lost 8 bases; unmatched junction nucleotides: 3. The germline V gene has CDR1 MDHEN and CDR2 SYDVKM.